What follows is one T cell receptor (beta chain) and its context. What it binds is not known. In germline, CDR1 is SGHTA, CDR2 FQGNSA. This CDR3 is 12 amino acids long. Trimming left V 2 bases short and J 5 bases short, with 6 bases between. The data stem from a study of OX40 agonist ivuxolimab in advanced cancers. The wider study: Males comprised about 78% of the group, whose mean age was approximately 61 years (range roughly 23 to 80).

TCRdb's table, derived via immunoSEQ multiplex PCR, lists solely in-frame clones and lacks some. The sample records some 19,000 clones, roughly 80% being singletons. Study-wide results and limits: Expanded peripheral T-cell antigen specificity went undetermined.

The clonotype was recovered from an adult with an advanced solid tumor such as melanoma, head and neck, liver or kidney cancer. The specimen comprised CD4+ or CD8+ T cells sorted from blood, sampled in a trial of the OX40 agonist ivuxolimab. V and J are TRBV7-2 and TRBJ2-5; D not resolved. DNA for the CDR3: TGTGCCAGCAGCTTATTTGGCGAGACCCAGTACTTC. This gives the protein CASSLFGETQYF.